The 27 T cell receptor beta chains presented below share a single source sample, sequenced in a study of blood T cells in healthy people across ages. Through a sample-barcoded 5' primer and a J-beta primer mix, a second PCR was run for roughly 6 to 11 cycles. One entry per CDR3 protein, called by TCRdb with MiXCR from the 5' RACE reads. The sample has roughly 790,000 distinct CDR3 sequences, roughly 41% seen once. The sequenced sample was blood. The receptors derive from a woman aged 55-70 years in good health.

The chain carries TRBV6-2 or TRBV6-3 and TRBJ2-5; D not resolved. The CDR3 covers 12 residues. Between the trimmed V and J ends, which lost 6 bases and 11 bases, there was a span of 16 bases. CDR1 and CDR2 (germline): MNHEY, SVGEGT. The CDR3 nucleotides read TGTGCCAGCAGCACGATTGGCTCTTGGCAGTACTTC. Its protein product is CASSTIGSWQYF.

This chain links TRBV7-2 with TRBJ2-2; perhaps TRBD1 as D (8 bases). V gave up 5 bases and J gave up 5 bases, with 18 bases separating them. In germline, CDR1 is SGHTA, CDR2 FQGNSA. The CDR3 consists of 16 residues. The CDR3: CASSPRTGRGTGELFF. CDR3 in DNA: TGTGCCAGCAGCCCTCGGACAGGGAGGGGAACCGGGGAGCTGTTTTTT.

This clonotype was seen a handful of times. The chain employs TRBV14 and TRBJ1-2; no clear D. The CDR3 is 15 amino acids. Trimming cost V 0 bases and J 8 bases, with 16 bases left between them. The germline V gene encodes CDR1 SGHDN and CDR2 FVKESK. CDR3 nucleotides: TGTGCCAGCAGCCAAGATCAAGAAGGCCCCAGGGGCTACACCTTC. Its translation: CASSQDQEGPRGYTF.

The chain recombines TRBV6-1 with TRBJ2-7, with 8 nucleotides matching TRBD1. The trim removed 0 bases at V and 4 bases at J, leaving 8 bases unmatched. The V gene's germline CDR1 is MNHNS and CDR2 SASEGT. This CDR3 spans 16 amino acids. This CDR3 reads CASSEAESGTGYEQYF. In DNA form, the CDR3 reads TGTGCCAGCAGTGAAGCAGAGTCCGGGACAGGATACGAGCAGTACTTC.

The chain employs TRBV9 and TRBJ2-7, with TRBD2 identical over 7 bases. The DNA end is more similar to TRBJ2-5, so the J call may be wrong. This CDR3 has 16 amino acids. Germline-derived CDR1 and CDR2 are SGDLS and YYNGEE. Written as DNA, the CDR3 is TGTGCCAGCAGCGTAGCCCCGGGGGGAGGGCAAGAGACCCAGTACTTC. Its translation: CASSVAPGGGQETQYF.

The genes are TRBV2 and TRBJ2-1; 9 bases match TRBD2. The CDR3 runs 16 residues. Germline CDR1 is SNHLY and CDR2 is FYNNEI. The J segment lost 4 bases and the V segment lost 5 bases, leaving 9 bases of the junction unmatched. CDR3 nucleotide sequence: TGTGCCAGCAGTCCACGTGGTAGCGGGAGTTACAATGAGCAGTTCTTC. Amino acids: CASSPRGSGSYNEQFF. Filled out from reference TRBV2 and TRBJ2-1, the complete variable domain reads EPEVTQTPSHQVTQMGQEVILRCVPISNHLYFYWYRQILGQKVEFLVSFYNNEISEKSEIFDDQFSVERPDGSNFTLKIRSTKLEDSAMYFCASSPRGSGSYNEQFFGPGTRLTVL.

Points on this clonotype: This sequence may be a read error, since a much larger clone differs from it by one base. This chain uses TRBV7-2 with TRBJ2-3; possible D gene TRBD2, 5 bases. The V and J ends lost 5 bases and 2 bases respectively, with 23 bases between them. CDR1 is SGHTA and CDR2 is FQGNSA in the germline V gene. CDR3 length: 18 amino acids. Written as DNA, the CDR3 is TGTGCCAGCAGCCAACCTACTCGCTTTACCGGGATCACAGATACGCAGTATTTT. This sequence encodes CASSQPTRFTGITDTQYF.

This clonotype was detected a few times. The chain is built from TRBV30 and TRBJ2-1, with D hard to call. Germline V gene sequence: CDR1 GTSNPN, CDR2 SVGIG (reference sequence). V was cut by 5 bases and J by 15 bases, with 14 bases left in between. The length of the CDR3 is 10 residues. This chain's CDR3 is CAWSPSEVFF. DNA of the CDR3: TGTGCCTGGTCCCCTTCCGAAGTGTTCTTC. Variable domain in full (rest from reference TRBV30 and TRBJ2-1): SQTIHQWPATLVQPVGSPLSLECTVEGTSNPNLYWYRQAAGRGLQLLFYSVGIGQISSEVPQNLSASRPQDRQFILSSKKLLLSDSGFYLCAWSPSEVFFGPGTRLTVL.

This clonotype was observed at least ten times. The rearrangement uses TRBV11-2 and TRBJ2-5, with D unclear. The CDR3 spans 12 residues. The ends were cut back, 5 bases at V and 0 bases at J, with 4 bases in the middle. The germline V gene has CDR1 SGHAT and CDR2 FQNNGV. Here the CDR3 reads CASSANQETQYF. DNA for the CDR3: TGTGCCAGCAGCGCAAACCAAGAGACCCAGTACTTC.

The chain uses TRBV9 and TRBJ2-7; D might be TRBD1 or TRBD2, each matching 6 bases. Germline V gives CDR1 SGDLS, CDR2 YYNGEE. The CDR3 is 15 amino acids. Trimming removed 8 bases from V and 6 bases from J, with 24 bases in between. CDR3 sequence: CASSLGGVETSEQYF. The CDR3 region has the DNA TGTGCCAGTAGTCTGGGGGGCGTCGAAACCTCCGAGCAGTACTTC.

The chain couples TRBV5-1 to TRBJ2-5; 7 bases agree with TRBD2. Germline CDR1 is SGHRS and CDR2 is YFSETQ. V lost 2 bases to trimming and J lost 2 bases; unmatched junction nucleotides: 9. The CDR3 extends over 16 amino acids. The CDR3 reads CASSLTSGAGQETQYF. The CDR3 DNA reads TGCGCCAGCAGCTTAACCAGCGGGGCAGGGCAAGAGACCCAGTACTTC.

This clonotype showed up just a few times. The chain has TRBV6-2 or TRBV6-3 and TRBJ2-7, with 12 bases identical to TRBD2. CDR1 is MNHEY and CDR2 is SVGEGT in the germline V gene. This CDR3 is 19 amino acids long. The junction had 17 bases not matched to a gene; V was cut back by 5 bases and J by 3 bases. This CDR3 reads CASSAPSVVGLAGHYEQYF. The CDR3 DNA is TGTGCCAGCAGTGCCCCGTCAGTCGTAGGACTAGCGGGACACTACGAGCAGTACTTC.

The chain employs TRBV28 and TRBJ2-7; TRBD1 agrees at 10 bases. CDR1 is MDHEN, CDR2 SYDVKM, per germline. V shed 4 bases, J shed 2 bases, and the junction held 8 bases outside the gene matches. The CDR3 consists of 16 residues. The CDR3 spells CASSSDGQGVPYEQYF. In DNA form, the CDR3 reads TGTGCCAGCAGTTCTGATGGACAGGGGGTACCCTACGAGCAGTACTTC.

The genes are TRBV10-1 and TRBJ2-7; 11 nucleotides align to TRBD1. The CDR3 is 20 amino acids. After removal of 1 base from V and 0 bases from J, the junction contained 14 bases not matched to a gene. Germline V gene data show CDR1 as WNHNN and CDR2 as SYGVQD (reference sequence). CDR3 bases: TGCGCCAGCAGTGAGTTTCCCGGGACAGGGGGGTCCCCAAGCTCCTACGAGCAGTACTTC. Its translation is CASSEFPGTGGSPSSYEQYF.

The chain employs TRBV7-9 and TRBJ1-2; 9 nucleotides line up with TRBD1. Per the germline V gene, CDR1 is SEHNR and CDR2 is FQNEAQ (reference sequence). CDR3 length equals 15 residues. The V segment lost 6 bases and the J segment 4 bases; nucleotides outside the gene matches: 9. The CDR3 region is CASRSSGQGTYGYTF. For the CDR3, the DNA is TGTGCCAGCAGATCGTCGGGACAGGGTACCTATGGCTACACCTTC.

This clonotype showed up just a few times. The V and J genes are TRBV4-3 and TRBJ2-5; no reliable D call. CDR3 length equals 12 residues. CDR1 and CDR2 from the germline V gene are LGHNA and YSLEER. Trimming pared 1 base from V and 11 bases from J, leaving 11 bases between. CDR3 residues: CASSQGVNEQYF. For the CDR3, the DNA is TGCGCCAGCAGCCAAGGTGTTAATGAGCAGTACTTC.

Ten or more counts support this clonotype. The V gene is TRBV6-1, the J gene TRBJ2-6; D gene unclear. V was clipped by 6 bases and J by 0 bases, with 12 bases between them. In germline, CDR1 is MNHNS, CDR2 SASEGT. This CDR3 contains 16 residues. CDR3 sequence (DNA): TGTGCCAGCAGGCTCGAACGGAGCTCTGGGGCCAACGTCCTGACTTTC. Its protein is CASRLERSSGANVLTF.

The V call is TRBV2, the J call TRBJ2-5; 9 bases match TRBD2. V was clipped by 6 bases and J by 4 bases; unmatched bases: 9. Germline V lookup: CDR1 SNHLY, CDR2 FYNNEI. The CDR3 contains 15 residues. The DNA of the CDR3 is TGTGCCAGCAGGGAAATAGCGGGAGTAGGAGAGACCCAGTACTTC. Its translation is CASREIAGVGETQYF.

This clonotype occurred a few times. The chain combines TRBV7-9 with TRBJ2-5; 8 nucleotides agree with TRBD2. The DNA end is a closer match to TRBJ2-7, so the J assignment may be wrong. This CDR3 contains 16 residues. Germline CDR1 SEHNR, CDR2 FQNEAQ (reference sequence). The CDR3 loop reads CASSLDGAGGLYEQYF. CDR3 sequence (DNA): TGTGCCAGCAGCTTAGATGGGGCGGGAGGCCTCTACGAGCAGTACTTC.

V usage is TRBV6-6 and J usage is TRBJ1-1; unclear D gene. Germline-derived CDR1 and CDR2 are MNHNY and SVGAGI (reference sequence). The V and J ends lost 5 bases and 1 base respectively, with 14 bases between them. The CDR3 is made up of 15 amino acids. The CDR3 DNA sequence: TGTGCCAGCAGTCCCACCTCTAGATGGAACACTGAAGCTTTCTTT. Encoded protein: CASSPTSRWNTEAFF.

This clonotype was detected a few times. The CDR3 loop is CASSQTPGGSEQYF. The CDR3 nucleotides are TGTGCCAGCAGCCAAACCCCAGGGGGCTCCGAGCAGTACTTC. The V gene is TRBV3-1, the J gene TRBJ2-7, with 8 bases lining up with TRBD1. This CDR3 region has 14 residues. Germline V lookup: CDR1 LGHDT, CDR2 YNNKEL (reference sequence). J was trimmed by 6 bases and V by 2 bases; bases with no gene match: 6.

This chain links TRBV6-5 with TRBJ2-7; 11 bases are shared with TRBD1. The V segment lost 10 bases and the J segment 4 bases; nucleotides outside the gene matches: 9. The germline CDR1 and CDR2 sequences are MNHEY and SVGAGI. The CDR3 sequence is 14 residues long. The chain's CDR3 is CATHGGTGGYEQYF. The CDR3 nucleotides read TGTGCCACCCATGGCGGGACAGGGGGGTACGAGCAGTACTTC.

This chain uses TRBV2 with TRBJ2-5; D possibly corresponds to TRBD1 (6 bases). CDR3 length: 14 residues. Germline V gene sequence: CDR1 SNHLY, CDR2 FYNNEI. The V end lost 2 bases, the J end lost 2 bases, and 9 bases lay between the germline ends. For the CDR3, the DNA is TGTGCCAGCAGTGAAAGGACAGCACAAGAGACCCAGTACTTC. It codes for CASSERTAQETQYF. Complete variable domain (other parts from reference TRBV2 and TRBJ2-5): EPEVTQTPSHQVTQMGQEVILRCVPISNHLYFYWYRQILGQKVEFLVSFYNNEISEKSEIFDDQFSVERPDGSNFTLKIRSTKLEDSAMYFCASSERTAQETQYFGPGTRLLVL.

This clonotype was found a few times. The J gene is TRBJ1-2, the V gene TRBV5-1; TRBD1 agrees at 8 bases. The CDR3 is 14 residues long. V gave up 6 bases and J gave up 6 bases; unmatched junction bases: 10. Germline CDR1 and CDR2: SGHRS and YFSETQ. CDR3 nucleotides: TGCGCCAGCAATTTAGGGGACAGGAGTAATGGCTACACCTTC. It yields the protein CASNLGDRSNGYTF.

The sample holds many counts of this clonotype. The gene calls are TRBV12-3 or TRBV12-4 and TRBJ1-2; 7 bases are a match to TRBD1. The CDR3 has 16 residues. V trimming: 3 bases; J trimming: 2 bases; junction bases outside the gene matches: 9. CDR3 sequence reads: CASSFERHRGNYGYTF. CDR3 DNA sequence: TGTGCCAGCAGTTTCGAACGTCACAGGGGCAACTATGGCTACACCTTC.

The chain carries TRBV28 and TRBJ2-5, with a possible D match to TRBD2 (7 bases). With the DNA end fitting TRBJ2-7 better, the J assignment may be wrong. This CDR3 has 14 residues. Looked up from germline, CDR1 is MDHEN and CDR2 is SYDVKM. The CDR3 sequence is CASSSLADSYEQYF. The CDR3 DNA is TGTGCCAGCAGTTCCCTAGCGGACAGCTACGAGCAGTACTTC.

As regards this clonotype: Germline and junction disagree at one end, which may indicate a read error. This chain uses TRBV25-1 with TRBJ1-2; D gene unclear. The CDR3 consists of 13 residues. The V gene's germline CDR1 is MGHDK and CDR2 SYGVNS. The CDR3 sequence: CASSESSIYGDTF. CDR3 nucleotide sequence: TGTGCCAGCAGTGAGTCCAGCATCTATGGCGACACCTTC.